The rows below give T cell receptor beta chains drawn from one sample of a study of blood T cell repertoires in COVID-19. Clones were read by immunoSEQ multiplex PCR, and TCRdb kept only the in-frame ones, dropping some. The table lists a few hundred thousand clones, 80% to 85% of them singletons. Material: PBMCs or T cells enriched from blood (not recorded which). The receptors were gathered from a man aged 45 to 65 who had recovered from COVID-19. CDR3s include the opening cysteine and the closing phenylalanine or tryptophan. Each record gives: V gene, J gene, CDR3 protein.

TRBV14	TRBJ2-3	CASSRGLAGADTQYF
TRBV2	TRBJ1-2	CASSVIGQSGLDGYTF
TRBV9	TRBJ2-3	CASSYTSGGNTDTQYF
TRBV11-2	TRBJ2-1	CASSLGTTGPYNEQFF
TRBV28	TRBJ1-1	CASSTGANTEAFF
TRBV10-1	TRBJ2-1	CASSDSVSSSYNEQFF
TRBV11-2	TRBJ2-5	CASSLLLGTGLLKETQYF
TRBV6-5	TRBJ2-1	CASSYSEESSYNEQFF
TRBV27	TRBJ1-5	CASSLVGPNQPQHF
TRBV5-5	TRBJ1-6	CASSFRQADSPLHF
TRBV7-8	TRBJ1-6	CASSLVSMRGSPLHF
TRBV10-1	TRBJ2-7	CASSAQGVAYEQYF
TRBV27	TRBJ1-1	CASSLGDRPNTEAFF
TRBV2	TRBJ1-6	CASSESGQGASNSPLHF
TRBV7-3	TRBJ2-3	CASSFFGGTQYF
TRBV7-2	TRBJ2-3	CASSLNSLIPTDTQYF
TRBV5-1	TRBJ2-2	CASGAASNTGELFF
TRBV2	TRBJ2-1	CASQRAGGPHNEQFF
TRBV15	TRBJ1-2	CATSRGQGDGYTF
TRBV2	TRBJ1-2	CASRSGTGPYGYTF
TRBV9	TRBJ2-3	CASSEGQSTDTQYF
TRBV2	TRBJ2-7	CASSELPGFYEQYF
TRBV11-2	TRBJ1-2	CASSGGNLGYYGYTF
TRBV3-1/TRBV3-2	TRBJ1-4	CASSQRRGNEKLFF
TRBV7-9	TRBJ2-7	CASSLGRADFEQYF
TRBV5-1	TRBJ2-1	CASSGLAVHNEQFF
TRBV29-1	TRBJ1-4	CSAGEQINEKLFF
TRBV5-4	TRBJ2-7	CASSEGRGQRGGEQYF
TRBV6-2/TRBV6-3	TRBJ2-1	CASSSGETHNEQFF
TRBV19	TRBJ2-6	CASSIDRAAGANVLTF
TRBV6-1	TRBJ1-3	CASSEVAGNTIYF
TRBV9	TRBJ1-2	CASSAMVGEKVYGYTF
TRBV29-1	TRBJ1-2	CSASSGGYTF
TRBV18	TRBJ2-7	CASSTGTASYEQYF
TRBV4-3	TRBJ2-3	CASSQFRKREGGKGTQYF
TRBV4-3	TRBJ2-1	CASSQTSGGYNEQFF
TRBV6-5	TRBJ1-5	CASSSGQMSNQPQHF
TRBV5-1	TRBJ2-4	CASSLQGQGGIQYF
TRBV10-2	TRBJ1-2	CASSDPRDRGFYGYTF
TRBV6-2/TRBV6-3	TRBJ2-4	CASSYAYHQGAAKGF
TRBV12-5	TRBJ1-1	CASGFLRGNTEAFF
TRBV10-3	TRBJ2-1	CAISRLAGTSSYNEQFF
TRBV6-6	TRBJ1-1	CASSRHRGQVQATEAFF
TRBV6-1	TRBJ2-7	CASSEAARVYEQYF
TRBV9	TRBJ2-3	CASRAGAGVGDTQYF
TRBV10-3	TRBJ1-5	CANDQGDSNQPQHF
TRBV24-1	TRBJ1-5	CATSDPRDRGRNQPQHF
TRBV11-1	TRBJ1-3	CASSGQGTGNTIYF
TRBV27	TRBJ1-2	CASSSRSYRDYGYTF
TRBV4-2	TRBJ2-7	CASSQGHSSYEQYF
TRBV11-2	TRBJ2-7	CASSLGPGTDSYEQYF
TRBV11-2	TRBJ2-3	CASSQRASGGTSTDTQYF
TRBV29-1	TRBJ1-2	CSVGYPKGDHYGYTF
TRBV5-1	TRBJ1-2	CASSARTGANYGYTF
TRBV28	TRBJ2-1	CASRWTSGRNEQFF
TRBV5-4	TRBJ2-2	CASTLLAGGPNTGELFF
TRBV7-9	TRBJ2-2	CASSPLAGGPAGELFF
TRBV6-5	TRBJ2-1	CASRVLAGAYNEQFF
TRBV18	TRBJ1-2	CASSPRQGVRYGYTF